This TCR beta chain was captured by sequencing in a study of CXCR3-negative and CXCR3-positive naive CD8 T cells. Study-level background: Sequencing yielded approximately 130 million TRB reads, roughly 1.5 +/- 0.3 million per library.

Naive CD8+ T cells carried a CD45RO-CCR7+CD27+CD95- phenotype. UMI-labeled 5' RACE yielded the TRB cDNA libraries. One entry per CDR3 protein, without DNA, is what TCRdb gives after re-calling the 5' RACE reads. The sample holds 100,000 to 150,000 distinct CDR3 sequences. This CDR3 contains 14 residues. Germline CDR1 reads SGHAT; CDR2 reads FQNNGV. Sequencing used naive CXCR3- CD8+ T cells from blood. Regarding subset: CD45RO-CCR7+CD27+CD95- naive CD8+ T cells lacking CXCR3 (TNR3-). The chain recombines TRBV11-2 with TRBJ2-7; TCRdb gives TRBD1 as the D gene, but with no DNA this cannot be confirmed. The sequence was collected from a human donor in good health. Some clones in this sample may be carry-over from other donors' samples. The CDR3 is CASSRAPEIYEQYF.